Given below is one TCR beta chain in context. Germline V gene lookup returns CDR1 SGHTA and CDR2 FQGTGA. V lost 5 bases to trimming and J lost 0 bases, with 14 bases between them. The CDR3 has 16 amino acids. Several immunoSEQ plates held equal portions of the genomic DNA taken from each subset. The quantity of DNA used in unsorted PBMC replicate PCRs was approximately 320 ng, corresponding to 25,000 to 30,000 T cell genomes. The table came from immunoSEQ multiplex PCR; TCRdb's copy has only in-frame clones and leaves some out. The repertoire has about half a million clones, roughly 77% of them found once; the top ten carry about 12%. The data are from a study of shared clonotypes between healthy human individuals. The study drew its donors from healthy HIV-negative adults without recent acute infections or vaccinations.

The chain recombines TRBV7-3 with TRBJ2-1; D tentatively fits TRBD1 or TRBD2 (6 bases each). The sequence was collected from a woman aged 40 to 49 in good health. Some clones in this sample may be carry-over from other donors' samples. Sequencing was performed on PBMCs. The CDR3 nucleotides read TGTGCCAGCAGCCCACCGGGGGCGGCCTCCTACAATGAGCAGTTCTTC. Translating it yields CASSPPGAASYNEQFF. The whole variable domain, remainder taken from reference TRBV7-3 and TRBJ2-1, is GAGVSQTPSNKVTEKGKYVELRCDPISGHTALYWYRQSLGQGPEFLIYFQGTGAADDSGLPNDRFFAVRPEGSVSTLKIQRTERGDSAVYLCASSPPGAASYNEQFFGPGTRLTVL.